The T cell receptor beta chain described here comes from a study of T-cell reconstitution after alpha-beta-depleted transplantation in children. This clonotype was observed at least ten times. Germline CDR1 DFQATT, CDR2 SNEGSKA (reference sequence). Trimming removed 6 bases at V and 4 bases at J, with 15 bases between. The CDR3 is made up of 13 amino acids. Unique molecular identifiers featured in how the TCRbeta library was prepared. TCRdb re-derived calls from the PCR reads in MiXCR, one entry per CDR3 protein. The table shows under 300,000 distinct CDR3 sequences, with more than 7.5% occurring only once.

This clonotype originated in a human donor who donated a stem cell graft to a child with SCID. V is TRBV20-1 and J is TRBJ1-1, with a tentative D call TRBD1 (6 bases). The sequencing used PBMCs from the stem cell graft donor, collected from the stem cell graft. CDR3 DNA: TGCAGTGCCGAGACTAAAGGGGGCACTGAAGCTTTCTTT. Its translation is CSAETKGGTEAFF.